The present entry profiles one T cell receptor beta chain with its context. The CDR3 is made up of 14 amino acids. Germline V CDR1 and CDR2: MNHNS, SASEGT. This entry belongs to a study of T cells expressing NK-cell markers. Following a re-call of the 5' RACE reads, TCRdb has one entry per CDR3 protein and lacks DNA. This table lists about 180,000 distinct CDR3 sequences. The receptor comes from a man aged 18-69 years in good health. The chain recombines TRBV6-1 with TRBJ1-2. The sequenced sample was blood T cells: a sorted CD56 or NKG2C T cell subset, CD4+ or CD8+ T cells, or bulk PBMC T cells (not recorded which). The CDR3 protein is CASTLDERNYGYTF.